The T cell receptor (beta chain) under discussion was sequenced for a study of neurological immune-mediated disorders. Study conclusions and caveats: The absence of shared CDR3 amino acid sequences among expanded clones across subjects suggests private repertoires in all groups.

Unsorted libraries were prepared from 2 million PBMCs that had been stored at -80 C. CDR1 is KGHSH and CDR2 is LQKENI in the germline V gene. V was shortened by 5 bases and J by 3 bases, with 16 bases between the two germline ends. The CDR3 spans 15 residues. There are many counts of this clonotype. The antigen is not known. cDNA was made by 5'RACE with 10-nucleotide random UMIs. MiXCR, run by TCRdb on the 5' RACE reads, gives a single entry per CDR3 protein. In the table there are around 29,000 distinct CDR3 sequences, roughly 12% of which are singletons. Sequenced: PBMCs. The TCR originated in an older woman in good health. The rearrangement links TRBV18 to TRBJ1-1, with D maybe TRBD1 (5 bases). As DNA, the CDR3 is TGTGCCAGCTCAGGCGGGACCTTAAGACACACTGAAGCTTTCTTT. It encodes CASSGGTLRHTEAFF.